A single sample is the source of the 6 T cell receptor beta chains below, sequenced in a study of cytomegalovirus exposure and HLA in healthy donors. The PCR had 60 Vbeta and 13 Jbeta primers. Assay: immunoSEQ multiplex PCR; the TCRdb copy retains only in-frame clones and omits some. The profile shows about 89,000 clones, about 80% of them singletons. Specimen: PBMCs. All receptors come from a male donor in good health and CMV-seronegative.

The chain employs TRBV6-1 and TRBJ1-1, with 7 positions matching TRBD1. The CDR3 runs to 15 residues. Germline V CDR1 and CDR2: MNHNS, SASEGT. After removal of 2 bases from V and 5 bases from J, the junction contained 8 bases not matched to a gene. CDR3 residues: CASSEKGTARTEAFF. The CDR3 DNA follows: TGTGCCAGCAGTGAAAAGGGGACAGCTCGGACTGAAGCTTTCTTT.

The V and J genes are TRBV14 and TRBJ1-5; no clear D. The CDR3 consists of 16 residues. Germline CDR1 SGHDN, CDR2 FVKESK. The ends were cut back, 4 bases at V and 6 bases at J, with 19 bases in the middle. CDR3 nucleotides: TGTGCCAGCAGCCCGCTCTCGCCAGCGGGGAGTCAGCCCCAGCATTTT. It yields the protein CASSPLSPAGSQPQHF. The variable domain in full, with the rest retrieved from reference TRBV14 and TRBJ1-5, is EAGVTQFPSHSVIEKGQTVTLRCDPISGHDNLYWYRRVMGKEIKFLLHFVKESKQDESGMPNNRFLAERTGGTYSTLKVQPAELEDSGVYFCASSPLSPAGSQPQHFGDGTRLSIL.

This clone was observed a single time. The chain couples TRBV27 to TRBJ1-5, with D possibly being TRBD1 (6 bases). This CDR3 is 16 amino acids long. V dropped 3 bases and J dropped 4 bases, with 16 bases sitting between them. Germline CDR1 is MNHEY and CDR2 is SMNVEV (reference sequence). As DNA, the CDR3 is TGTGCCAGCAGTTTGGGTAGGACAGACGGAAATCAGCCCCAGCATTTT. It is translated as CASSLGRTDGNQPQHF.

This sequence joins TRBV5-1 and TRBJ2-5; D is perhaps TRBD1 (6 bases). The germline V and J ends were trimmed by 4 bases and 11 bases, with 12 bases remaining between them. This CDR3 has 11 amino acids. From germline, CDR1 is SGHRS and CDR2 YFSETQ. In DNA form, the CDR3 reads TGCGCCAGCAGCAACCGGGACACGCAGTACTTC. As protein: CASSNRDTQYF. The full variable domain, its missing parts supplied by reference TRBV5-1 and TRBJ2-5, is KAGVTQTPRYLIKTRGQQVTLSCSPISGHRSVSWYQQTPGQGLQFLFEYFSETQRNKGNFPGRFSGRQFSNSRSEMNVSTLELGDSALYLCASSNRDTQYFGPGTRLLVL.

The chain recombines TRBV28 with TRBJ2-7; 9 bases align to TRBD2. The ends lost 6 bases at V and 1 base at J; junction bases unmatched: 7. The CDR3 loop spans 15 amino acids. Germline V gene sequence: CDR1 MDHEN, CDR2 SYDVKM. The CDR3 bases are TGTGCCAGCAGCCTTAGCGGGGGTCGGTCCTACGAGCAGTACTTC. The encoded protein is CASSLSGGRSYEQYF.

J is TRBJ1-5 and V is TRBV7-2, with TRBD1 matching over 8 bases. This CDR3 spans 14 amino acids. Germline CDR1 SGHTA, CDR2 FQGNSA. Unmatched junction bases numbered 4, after V lost 3 bases and J lost 6 bases. The chain's CDR3 is CASSFGQGGQPQHF. The CDR3 bases are TGTGCCAGCAGCTTTGGACAGGGCGGTCAGCCCCAGCATTTT.